The entry below gives a single TCR beta chain sequence along with its context. The donors belonged to the roughly 110-subject validation cohort, separate from the 666-subject first cohort. The V gene lost 0 bases and the J gene lost 8 bases, with 6 bases spanning the gap. The V gene's germline CDR1 is SGHDT and CDR2 YYEEEE. The CDR3 loop spans 12 amino acids. These data come from a study of cytomegalovirus exposure and HLA in healthy donors. This table comes from immunoSEQ multiplex PCR, and its TCRdb copy is limited to in-frame clones, with some not included. The repertoire includes 110,000 to 150,000 clones, about 89% of them detected once, and 0.6% to 0.85% sits in the top ten.

The source is a man between 18 and 35 years old in good health and CMV-seronegative. What was sequenced was PBMCs. V gene TRBV5-6 combines with J gene TRBJ2-1; D is unclear. In DNA, the CDR3 is TGTGCCAGCAGCTTGGTTCTCGATGAGCAGTTCTTC. Its translation: CASSLVLDEQFF.